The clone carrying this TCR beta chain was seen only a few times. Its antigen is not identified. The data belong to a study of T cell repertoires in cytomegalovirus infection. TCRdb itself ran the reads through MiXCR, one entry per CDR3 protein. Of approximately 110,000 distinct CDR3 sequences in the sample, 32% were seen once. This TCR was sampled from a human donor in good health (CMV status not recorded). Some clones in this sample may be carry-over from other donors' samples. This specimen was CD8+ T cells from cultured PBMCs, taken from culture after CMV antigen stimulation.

The CDR3 protein is CASSQVGSGISTDTQYF. The CDR3 bases are TGCGCCAGCAGCCAAGTAGGTAGCGGGATTAGCACAGATACGCAGTATTTT. The V and J genes are TRBV4-1 and TRBJ2-3, with 8 bases identical to TRBD2. Germline CDR1 reads MGHRA; CDR2 reads YSYEKL. The V and J ends lost 1 base and 0 bases, in that order; junction bases with no gene match: 6. The CDR3 is 17 residues long.